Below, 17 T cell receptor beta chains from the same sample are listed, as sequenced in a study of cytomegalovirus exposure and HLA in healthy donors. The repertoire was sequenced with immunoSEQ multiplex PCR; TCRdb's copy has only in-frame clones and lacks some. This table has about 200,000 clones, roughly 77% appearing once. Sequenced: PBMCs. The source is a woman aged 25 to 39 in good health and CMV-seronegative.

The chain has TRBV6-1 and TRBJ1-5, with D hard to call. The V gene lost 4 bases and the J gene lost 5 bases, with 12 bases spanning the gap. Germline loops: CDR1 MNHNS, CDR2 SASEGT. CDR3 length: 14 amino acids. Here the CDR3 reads CASSGLARHQPQHF. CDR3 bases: TGTGCCAGCAGTGGCCTTGCCAGGCATCAGCCCCAGCATTTT.

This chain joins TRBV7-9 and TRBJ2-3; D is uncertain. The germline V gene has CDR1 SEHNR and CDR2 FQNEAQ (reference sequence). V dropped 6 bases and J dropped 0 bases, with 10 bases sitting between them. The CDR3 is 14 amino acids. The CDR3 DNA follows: TGTGCCAGCAGTTACCTCACTAGCACAGATACGCAGTATTTT. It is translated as CASSYLTSTDTQYF.

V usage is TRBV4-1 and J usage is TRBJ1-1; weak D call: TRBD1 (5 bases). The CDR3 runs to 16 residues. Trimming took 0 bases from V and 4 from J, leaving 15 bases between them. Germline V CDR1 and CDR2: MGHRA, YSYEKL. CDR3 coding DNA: TGCGCCAGCAGCCAAGATCCGGGGGGAGGCGCCACTGAAGCTTTCTTT. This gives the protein CASSQDPGGGATEAFF.

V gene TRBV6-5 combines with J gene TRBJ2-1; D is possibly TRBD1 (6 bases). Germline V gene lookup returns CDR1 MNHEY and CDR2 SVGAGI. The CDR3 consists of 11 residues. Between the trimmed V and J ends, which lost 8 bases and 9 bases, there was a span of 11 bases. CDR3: CASRRGSEQFF. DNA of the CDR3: TGTGCCAGCCGCAGGGGATCTGAGCAGTTCTTC.

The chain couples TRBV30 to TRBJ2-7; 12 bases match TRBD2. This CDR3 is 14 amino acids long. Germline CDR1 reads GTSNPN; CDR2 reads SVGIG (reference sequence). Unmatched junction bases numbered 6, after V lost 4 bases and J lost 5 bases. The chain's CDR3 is CAWTLTSGSDEQYF. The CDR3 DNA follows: TGTGCCTGGACGTTGACTAGCGGGAGTGACGAGCAGTACTTC.

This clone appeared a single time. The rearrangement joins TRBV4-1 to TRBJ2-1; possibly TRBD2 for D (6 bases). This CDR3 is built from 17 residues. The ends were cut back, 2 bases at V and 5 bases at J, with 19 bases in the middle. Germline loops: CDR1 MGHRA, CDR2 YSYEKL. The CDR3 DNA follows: TGCGCCAGCAGCCAAACCTTACGGGGGACCGGCAACAATGAGCAGTTCTTC. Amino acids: CASSQTLRGTGNNEQFF.

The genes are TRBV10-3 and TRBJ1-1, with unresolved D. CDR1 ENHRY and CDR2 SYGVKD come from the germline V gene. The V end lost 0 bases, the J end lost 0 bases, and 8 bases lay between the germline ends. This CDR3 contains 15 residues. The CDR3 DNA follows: TGTGCCATCAGTGAGTCGCCCGGGTTGAACACTGAAGCTTTCTTT. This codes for CAISESPGLNTEAFF.

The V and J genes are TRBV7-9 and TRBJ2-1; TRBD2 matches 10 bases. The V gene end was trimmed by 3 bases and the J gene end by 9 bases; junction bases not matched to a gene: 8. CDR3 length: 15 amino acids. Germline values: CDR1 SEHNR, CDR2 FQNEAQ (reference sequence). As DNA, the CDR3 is TGTGCCAGCAGCTTCCCTAGCGGGGGAAATGCTGAGCAGTTCTTC. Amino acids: CASSFPSGGNAEQFF.

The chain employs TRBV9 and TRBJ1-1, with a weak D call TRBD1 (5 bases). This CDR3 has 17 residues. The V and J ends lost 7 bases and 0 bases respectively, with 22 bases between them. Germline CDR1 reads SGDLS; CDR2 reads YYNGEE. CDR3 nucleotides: TGTGCCAGCGCTGCCCCCTACAGGAATCCCCTGAACACTGAAGCTTTCTTT. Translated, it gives CASAAPYRNPLNTEAFF.

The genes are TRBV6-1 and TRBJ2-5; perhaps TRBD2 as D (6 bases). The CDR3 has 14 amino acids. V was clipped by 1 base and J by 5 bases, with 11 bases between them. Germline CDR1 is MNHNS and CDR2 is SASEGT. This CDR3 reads CASSEGEATETQYF. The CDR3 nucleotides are TGTGCCAGCAGTGAAGGGGAGGCGACGGAGACCCAGTACTTC.

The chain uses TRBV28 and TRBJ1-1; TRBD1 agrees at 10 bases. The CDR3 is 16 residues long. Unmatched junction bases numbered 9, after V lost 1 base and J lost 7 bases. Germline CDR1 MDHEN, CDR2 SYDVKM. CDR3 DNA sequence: TGTGCCAGCAGTTTATTGGTAGGACAGGGGGGCATTGAAGCTTTCTTT. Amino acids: CASSLLVGQGGIEAFF.

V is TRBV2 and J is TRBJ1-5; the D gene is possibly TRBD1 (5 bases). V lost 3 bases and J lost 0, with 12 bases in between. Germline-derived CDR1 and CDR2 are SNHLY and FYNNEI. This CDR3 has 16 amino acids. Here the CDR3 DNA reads TGTGCCAGCAGTGAGGTCGGGACTTATAGCAATCAGCCCCAGCATTTT. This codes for CASSEVGTYSNQPQHF.

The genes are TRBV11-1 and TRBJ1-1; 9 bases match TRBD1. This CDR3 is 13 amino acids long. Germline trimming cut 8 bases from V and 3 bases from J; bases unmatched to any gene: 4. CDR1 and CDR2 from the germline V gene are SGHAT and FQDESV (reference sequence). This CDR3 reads CASCRDRDTEAFF. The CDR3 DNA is TGTGCCAGCTGCCGGGACAGGGACACTGAAGCTTTCTTT.

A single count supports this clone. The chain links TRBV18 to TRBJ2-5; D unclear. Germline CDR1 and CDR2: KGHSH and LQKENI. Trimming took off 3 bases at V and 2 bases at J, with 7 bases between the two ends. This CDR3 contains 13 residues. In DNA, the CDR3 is TGTGCCAGCTCACCTATCAGACAAGAGACCCAGTACTTC. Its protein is CASSPIRQETQYF.

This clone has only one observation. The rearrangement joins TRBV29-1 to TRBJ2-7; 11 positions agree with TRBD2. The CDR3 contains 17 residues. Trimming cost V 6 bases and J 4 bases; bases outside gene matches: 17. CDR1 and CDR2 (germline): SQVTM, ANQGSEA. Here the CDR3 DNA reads TGCAGCGTATCTCCCCACGGGTACGCTAGCGGGGGGTACGAGCAGTACTTC. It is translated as CSVSPHGYASGGYEQYF.

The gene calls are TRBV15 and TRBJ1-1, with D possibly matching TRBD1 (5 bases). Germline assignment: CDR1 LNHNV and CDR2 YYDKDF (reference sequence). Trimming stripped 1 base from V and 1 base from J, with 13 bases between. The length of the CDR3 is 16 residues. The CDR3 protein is CATSRGPPGGNTEAFF. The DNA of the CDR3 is TGTGCCACCAGCAGAGGACCCCCCGGGGGGAACACTGAAGCTTTCTTT.

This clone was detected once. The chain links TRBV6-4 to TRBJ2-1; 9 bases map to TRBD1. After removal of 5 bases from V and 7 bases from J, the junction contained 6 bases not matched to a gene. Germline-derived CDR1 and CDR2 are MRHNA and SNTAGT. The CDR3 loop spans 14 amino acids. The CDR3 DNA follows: TGTGCCAGCAGTCCCTACAGGGGGCCAAATGAGCAGTTCTTC. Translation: CASSPYRGPNEQFF.